These 27 T cell receptor beta chains share one sample of origin, sequenced in a study of identical twins. TCRdb used MiXCR to reprocess the 5' RACE reads, holding one entry per CDR3 protein. The sample lists 500,000 to 550,000 distinct CDR3 sequences, roughly 21% seen once, with around 0.9% in the top ten. The same data also contributed to another study, on T cells expressing NK-cell markers.

The sample was CD4+ T cells sorted from blood. These receptors all come from a woman aged 18-29 years in good health.

V is TRBV11-2 and J is TRBJ1-1; possibly TRBD1 for D (6 bases). Germline loops: CDR1 SGHAT, CDR2 FQNNGV. Trimming took 5 bases from V and 6 from J, leaving 19 bases between them. The CDR3 runs to 15 residues. For the CDR3, the DNA is TGTGCCAGCAGCCCTTCCCTCGACAGGTCCTCTGAAGCTTTCTTT. Its protein product is CASSPSLDRSSEAFF.

The rearrangement uses TRBV7-7 and TRBJ2-5; TRBD2 matches at 8 bases. The junction had 6 bases not matched to a gene; V was cut back by 1 base and J by 5 bases. The CDR3 is 15 amino acids. Germline V gene lookup returns CDR1 SSHAT and CDR2 FNYEAQ (reference sequence). The chain's CDR3 is CASSLGRTSRETQYF. The CDR3 bases are TGTGCCAGCAGCTTAGGACGGACTAGCCGGGAGACCCAGTACTTC.

This clonotype was seen a few times. The rearrangement links TRBV5-1 to TRBJ2-3; D may correspond to TRBD1 or TRBD2 (5 bases each). CDR1 is SGHRS, CDR2 YFSETQ, per germline. This CDR3 comprises 11 residues. The V and J ends lost 3 bases and 7 bases respectively, with 6 bases between them. CDR3 coding DNA: TGCGCCAGCAGCTGGGGGAATACGCAGTATTTT. Protein: CASSWGNTQYF.

The gene calls are TRBV6-1 and TRBJ1-2; D gene unclear. The germline gives CDR1 MNHNS, CDR2 SASEGT. This CDR3 comprises 14 residues. Trimming cost V 7 bases and J 6 bases, with 18 bases left between them. CDR3 loop: CASTRLVGFNGYTF. In nucleotides, the CDR3 is TGTGCCAGCACCCGATTGGTGGGGTTTAATGGCTACACCTTC.

The chain employs TRBV20-1 and TRBJ1-4; 10 bases line up with TRBD1. Unmatched junction bases numbered 3, after V lost 4 bases and J lost 7 bases. Germline V gene sequence: CDR1 DFQATT, CDR2 SNEGSKA (reference sequence). The CDR3 has 13 amino acids. The CDR3 spells CSATGQGSEKLFF. The CDR3 bases are TGCAGTGCTACGGGACAGGGGTCTGAAAAACTGTTTTTT.

This clonotype came up a few times. The rearrangement links TRBV25-1 to TRBJ2-1, with TRBD2 matching 7 bases. CDR1 MGHDK and CDR2 SYGVNS come from the germline V gene. V lost 6 bases, J lost 6 bases, and 11 bases stayed unmatched. The CDR3 contains 15 residues. The CDR3 spells CASSSTSVVPNEQFF. The CDR3 DNA is TGTGCCAGCAGCTCTACTAGCGTTGTCCCCAATGAGCAGTTCTTC.

This clonotype was seen only once. This sequence may be a read error, since a much larger clone differs from it by one base. The V call is TRBV4-2, the J call TRBJ2-2; D might be TRBD2 (5 bases). Germline V CDR1 and CDR2: LGHNA, YNFKEQ. This CDR3 has 16 amino acids. CDR3 nucleotides: TGTGCCAGCAGCCAAGATGGCGACTTAATAACCGGGGAGCTGGTTTTT. Its protein is CASSQDGDLITGELVF.

The table lists this clonotype with a few counts. The genes are TRBV10-3 and TRBJ1-6; D uncertain. V was trimmed by 7 bases and J by 2 bases, leaving 6 bases between them. Germline CDR1 is ENHRY and CDR2 is SYGVKD. The CDR3 sequence is 13 residues long. The chain's CDR3 is CAIMSAYNSPLHF. The DNA of the CDR3 is TGTGCCATCATGTCCGCCTATAATTCACCCCTCCACTTT.

To note about this clonotype: A single base separates this from a much larger clone, so it may be a read error. The rearrangement uses TRBV3-1 and TRBJ2-1, with 8 nucleotides matching TRBD1. There are 18 residues in the CDR3. Per the germline V gene, CDR1 is LGHDT and CDR2 is YNNKEL (reference sequence). V was clipped by 10 bases and J by 0 bases; unmatched bases: 17. CDR3 sequence: CAISSTGTGLSSYNEQFF. In DNA form, the CDR3 reads TGTGCCATCAGTTCAACCGGGACAGGCCTAAGCTCCTACAATGAGCAGTTCTTC.

The V call is TRBV18, the J call TRBJ2-7, with D perhaps TRBD1 or TRBD2 (5 bases each). The CDR3 is 11 residues long. CDR1 is KGHSH and CDR2 is LQKENI in the germline V gene. Trimming removed 5 bases at V and 6 bases at J, with 8 bases between. CDR3: CASSAGSEQYF. The CDR3 bases are TGTGCCAGCTCAGCAGGGAGCGAGCAGTACTTC.

This clonotype was picked up a small number of times. The chain recombines TRBV7-2 with TRBJ2-5; D possibly matches TRBD1 or TRBD2 (6 bases each). The CDR3 loop spans 14 amino acids. The germline V gene encodes CDR1 SGHTA and CDR2 FQGNSA. The V end was cut by 1 base, the J end by 1 base, with 7 bases between. The CDR3 region has the DNA TGTGCCAGCAGCTTAGAGGGGGGCCAAGAGACCCAGTACTTC. It specifies CASSLEGGQETQYF.

The chain carries TRBV25-1 and TRBJ1-2; 7 positions match TRBD1. The CDR3 has 15 amino acids. Germline CDR1 and CDR2: MGHDK and SYGVNS. The ends lost 10 bases at V and 5 bases at J; junction bases unmatched: 16. This chain's CDR3 is CATRQGYRGRYGYTF. In DNA, the CDR3 is TGTGCCACTCGACAGGGATACCGGGGTCGGTATGGCTACACCTTC.

This clonotype was seen a single time. The rearrangement uses TRBV11-2 and TRBJ2-6; D remains unclear. The CDR3 extends over 14 amino acids. With 5 bases removed from V and 0 bases from J, the gap between germline ends came to 5 bases. Germline lookup yields CDR1 SGHAT and CDR2 FQNNGV. The CDR3 region is CASSVNSGANVLTF. CDR3 nucleotide sequence: TGTGCCAGCAGCGTCAACTCTGGGGCCAACGTCCTGACTTTC.

This clonotype has just a few counts. The chain uses TRBV7-9 and TRBJ1-3, with unresolved D. The germline V and J ends were trimmed by 5 bases and 0 bases, with 14 bases remaining between them. The CDR3 extends over 16 amino acids. CDR1 and CDR2 (germline): SEHNR, FQNEAQ (reference sequence). In nucleotides, the CDR3 is TGTGCCAGCAGCGCATGGAGAGGGATCTCTGGAAACACCATATATTTT. Translated: CASSAWRGISGNTIYF.

J is TRBJ1-2 and V is TRBV6-5; D remains ambiguous. This CDR3 contains 14 residues. Germline V gene sequence: CDR1 MNHEY, CDR2 SVGAGI. Trimming left V 2 bases short and J 5 bases short, with 12 bases between. CDR3: CASSYGVPDYGYTF. In nucleotides, the CDR3 is TGTGCCAGCAGTTACGGTGTCCCAGATTATGGCTACACCTTC.

The chain carries TRBV7-6 and TRBJ2-2, with 8 bases matching TRBD2. Per germline, CDR1 SGHVS and CDR2 FNYEAQ. V was pared by 1 base and J by 4 bases, with 5 bases of the junction left unmatched. The CDR3 contains 16 residues. CDR3 sequence: CASSLVRLAGTGELFF. The DNA for the CDR3 is TGTGCCAGCAGCTTAGTTCGGCTAGCGGGCACCGGGGAGCTGTTTTTT.

This clonotype was counted at least ten times. The chain is built from TRBV15 and TRBJ2-5; TRBD2 agrees at 8 bases. V lost 2 bases, J lost 3 bases, and 2 bases stayed unmatched. Germline loops: CDR1 LNHNV, CDR2 YYDKDF (reference sequence). The CDR3 sequence is 14 residues long. The CDR3 nucleotides read TGTGCCACCAGCAGACTAGCGGGTAAAGAGACCCAGTACTTC. Amino acid sequence: CATSRLAGKETQYF.

The table lists this clonotype with many counts. This chain connects TRBV5-1 to TRBJ2-4, with D perhaps being TRBD1 or TRBD2 (5 bases each). This CDR3 region has 13 residues. Germline values: CDR1 SGHRS, CDR2 YFSETQ. The V and J ends lost 3 bases and 15 bases respectively, with 19 bases between them. The CDR3, as DNA: TGCGCCAGCAGCTCTGTGGCCGGGACCAATCCGTACTTC. Its translation: CASSSVAGTNPYF.

The chain uses TRBV9 and TRBJ2-7, with a possible D match to TRBD2 (6 bases). V lost 4 bases and J 0 bases, leaving 26 bases between the germline ends. Germline CDR1 and CDR2: SGDLS and YYNGEE. The CDR3 has 19 residues. As DNA, the CDR3 is TGTGCCAGCAGCCCCTCGAGGGCCCTAATAGGGCGGGGCTCCTACGAGCAGTACTTC. Encoded protein: CASSPSRALIGRGSYEQYF.

V gene TRBV6-2 or TRBV6-3 combines with J gene TRBJ2-1, with 9 bases lining up with TRBD2. The CDR3 sequence is 15 residues long. The germline gives CDR1 MNHEY, CDR2 SVGEGT. V shed 6 bases and J 7 bases; nucleotides not matched to a gene: 10. CDR3 bases: TGTGCCAGCAGCCTTGGGACTAGCCAGAGGAATGAGCAGTTCTTC. Translating it yields CASSLGTSQRNEQFF.

This clonotype was counted only a few times. The V call is TRBV6-5, the J call TRBJ2-7; D unclear. CDR1 is MNHEY and CDR2 is SVGAGI in the germline V gene. This CDR3 comprises 12 residues. The V and J ends lost 4 bases and 7 bases respectively, with 11 bases between them. CDR3 in DNA: TGTGCCAGCAGTTCCGGTGGACGGGAGCAGTACTTC. It is translated as CASSSGGREQYF.

The chain recombines TRBV29-1 with TRBJ2-5; 10 nucleotides align to TRBD1. Trimming at V came to 5 bases and at J to 4 bases, leaving 10 bases not matched to a gene. Germline V gives CDR1 SQVTM, CDR2 ANQGSEA. The CDR3 sequence is 15 residues long. CDR3 residues: CSVQGGTGASETQYF. The CDR3 bases are TGCAGCGTTCAAGGAGGGACAGGGGCTTCAGAGACCCAGTACTTC.

The chain combines TRBV3-1 with TRBJ2-3; 8 nucleotides agree with TRBD2. Trimming cost V 3 bases and J 7 bases; bases outside gene matches: 6. CDR3 length: 14 residues. CDR1 is LGHDT, CDR2 YNNKEL, per germline (reference sequence). CDR3 sequence reads: CASSQLSGGYTQYF. The CDR3 DNA reads as TGTGCCAGCAGCCAGCTCAGCGGGGGATATACGCAGTATTTT.

DNA for the CDR3: TGTGCCAGCAGCTTAGGACGCCTTCCCTACGAGCAGTACTTC. Translated, it gives CASSLGRLPYEQYF. This chain uses TRBV7-2 with TRBJ2-7; D ambiguous. Germline assignment: CDR1 SGHTA and CDR2 FQGNSA. The CDR3 length is 14 residues. V was shortened by 1 base and J by 2 bases, with 9 bases between the two germline ends.

The CDR3 reads CASSLSSSGGLYNEQFF. CDR3 coding DNA: TGTGCCAGCAGTTTAAGTTCTAGCGGGGGATTATACAATGAGCAGTTCTTC. V usage is TRBV12-3 or TRBV12-4 and J usage is TRBJ2-1; 10 bases agree with TRBD2. This CDR3 contains 17 residues. Trimming took 2 bases from V and 4 from J; bases not matched to a gene: 8.

This chain links TRBV5-1 with TRBJ2-7; tentatively, D is TRBD2 (7 bases). The CDR3 runs to 14 residues. Germline CDR1 SGHRS, CDR2 YFSETQ. The V end was cut by 10 bases, the J end by 6 bases, with 23 bases between. The CDR3 DNA reads TGCGCCTCATCAACGGCGGGGGCAGGATCCGAGCAGTACTTC. This gives the protein CASSTAGAGSEQYF.

There are many counts of this clonotype. The V gene is TRBV9, the J gene TRBJ1-1; TRBD1 aligns across 9 bases. The length of the CDR3 is 16 residues. The germline CDR1 and CDR2 sequences are SGDLS and YYNGEE. V was clipped by 3 bases and J by 1 base; unmatched bases: 7. The CDR3 reads CASSEGTGLTNTEAFF. The CDR3 DNA sequence: TGTGCCAGCAGCGAGGGGACAGGGCTTACGAACACTGAAGCTTTCTTT.